Presented here are 9 T cell receptor beta chains from one specimen sequenced in a study of shared clonotypes between healthy human individuals. Sequencing used immunoSEQ multiplex PCR; TCRdb keeps in-frame clones, though not all of them. The sample carries 950,000 to 1,300,000 clones, under 80% recorded once. What was sequenced was memory CD4+ T cells sorted from blood. Subset: CD45RA-negative fraction. The origin of the receptors is a young man in good health.

This clone has just one count. A junction end diverges from the germline sequence, so it may reflect a read error. The chain joins TRBV7-7 to TRBJ2-1, with 7 bases that match TRBD2. The CDR3 loop spans 15 amino acids. Germline CDR1 and CDR2: SSHAT and FNYEAQ (reference sequence). CDR3: CASSLREGTYNEQFF. The CDR3 coding sequence is TGTGCTAGCAGCTTGAGGGAGGGGACCTACAATGAGCAGTTCTTC.

This clone was found many times. The gene calls are TRBV5-4 and TRBJ2-2; 10 nucleotides align to TRBD2. The V segment lost 0 bases and the J segment 4 bases; nucleotides outside the gene matches: 9. CDR3 length equals 18 residues. Germline-derived CDR1 and CDR2 are SGHNT and YYREEE (reference sequence). This CDR3 is CASSLGGLAASITGELFF. CDR3 nucleotide sequence: TGTGCCAGCAGCTTGGGAGGACTAGCGGCCTCCATCACCGGGGAGCTGTTTTTT.

The V and J genes are TRBV27 and TRBJ1-5, with TRBD1 matching 8 bases. This CDR3 is built from 17 residues. The germline CDR1 and CDR2 sequences are MNHEY and SMNVEV (reference sequence). Trimming cost V 6 bases and J 0 bases; bases outside gene matches: 10. In DNA form, the CDR3 reads TGTGCCAGCAGCCCCAGACAGGGGTCGGATAGCAATCAGCCCCAGCATTTT. Amino acid sequence: CASSPRQGSDSNQPQHF.

The chain carries TRBV6-6 and TRBJ2-5; D may be TRBD2 (5 bases). The CDR3 consists of 15 residues. Trimming removed 2 bases from V and 2 bases from J, with 12 bases in between. In germline, CDR1 is MNHNY, CDR2 SVGAGI (reference sequence). The CDR3 loop reads CASSYLTGSQETQYF. CDR3 nucleotide sequence: TGTGCCAGCAGTTACCTAACGGGGTCACAAGAGACCCAGTACTTC.

The count of this clone is one. The chain joins TRBV5-6 to TRBJ1-6; 8 bases agree with TRBD1. CDR1 SGHDT and CDR2 YYEEEE come from the germline V gene. V gave up 4 bases and J gave up 8 bases; unmatched junction bases: 11. The CDR3 is 16 residues long. This CDR3 is CASSADRGRGYSPLHF. The CDR3 DNA reads TGTGCCAGCAGCGCCGACAGGGGTCGGGGTTATTCACCCCTCCACTTT.

The genes are TRBV30 and TRBJ2-7; TRBD1 matches 9 bases. J gave up 6 bases and V 0 bases, and 3 bases lay outside the gene matches. The CDR3 length is 13 residues. Germline lookup yields CDR1 GTSNPN and CDR2 SVGIG (reference sequence). CDR3 residues: CAWSVQTGGEQYF. The CDR3 DNA reads as TGTGCCTGGAGTGTACAGACAGGGGGCGAGCAGTACTTC.

The rearrangement uses TRBV6-1 and TRBJ1-1; 8 nucleotides align to TRBD1. V trimming: 6 bases; J trimming: 4 bases; junction bases outside the gene matches: 10. This CDR3 comprises 15 residues. Germline lookup yields CDR1 MNHNS and CDR2 SASEGT. The CDR3 DNA is TGTGCCAGCAGACCTGACAGGGGAGCGGGCACTGAAGCTTTCTTT. Its translation is CASRPDRGAGTEAFF.

V gene TRBV7-8 combines with J gene TRBJ2-2; TRBD1 aligns across 8 bases. The V segment lost 5 bases and the J segment 6 bases; nucleotides outside the gene matches: 8. This CDR3 contains 15 residues. Germline V lookup: CDR1 SGHVS, CDR2 FQNEAQ. The CDR3 is CASSDDRGKAGELFF. CDR3 in DNA: TGTGCCAGCAGCGACGACAGGGGAAAGGCCGGGGAGCTGTTTTTT. Complete variable domain (other parts from reference TRBV7-8 and TRBJ2-2): GAGVSQSPRYKVAKRGQDVALRCDPISGHVSLFWYQQALGQGPEFLTYFQNEAQLDKSGLPSDRFFAERPEGSVSTLKIQRTQQEDSAVYLCASSDDRGKAGELFFGEGSRLTVL.

The CDR3 spells CASSGTGTGFAFF. The CDR3 DNA is TGCGCCAGCAGCGGAACCGGGACAGGGTTCGCTTTCTTT. This rearrangement joins TRBV5-1 to TRBJ1-1; 9 bases are a match to TRBD1. V gave up 4 bases and J gave up 11 bases; unmatched junction bases: 9. The CDR3 runs 13 residues. Germline CDR1 reads SGHRS; CDR2 reads YFSETQ. The full variable domain, completed using reference TRBV5-1 and TRBJ1-1, is KAGVTQTPRYLIKTRGQQVTLSCSPISGHRSVSWYQQTPGQGLQFLFEYFSETQRNKGNFPGRFSGRQFSNSRSEMNVSTLELGDSALYLCASSGTGTGFAFFGQGTRLTVV.